This T cell receptor (beta chain) is drawn from a study of diagnostic markers for celiac disease (dated by TCRdb to the early 2020s). No count is recorded, yet this clonotype rates as medium-sized (0.01 to 0.1%) from its frequency. Its antigen is still unknown. The CDR3 goes from the cysteine to the phenylalanine over 14 residues. No DNA is recorded. The germline V gene (reference sequence) gives CDR1 as DFQATT and CDR2 as SNEGSKA. Sequencing instrument: Illumina MiSeq. TCRdb reprocessed the reads and provides one entry for every CDR3 protein sequence; no DNA is given. The sample has over a thousand distinct CDR3 sequences on record. The ten largest clones represent about 16% of the sample.

This TCR derives from a human donor. The specimen sequenced was either unsorted cells or a sorted T cell fraction (not recorded which). The chain links TRBV20-1 with TRBJ2-3. The CDR3 here reads CSAQRYSSTDTQYF.